The 19 T cell receptor beta chains below come from one sample, sequenced in a study of cytomegalovirus exposure and HLA in healthy donors. Assay used: immunoSEQ multiplex PCR; TCRdb lists only in-frame clones, some missing. The sample consists of over 85,000 clones, over 85% of them appearing once. The sample taken for sequencing was PBMCs. The source is a woman aged 18-29 years in good health and CMV-seronegative.

This chain's CDR3 is CASSFGQNTGELFF. CDR3 DNA: TGTGCCAGCAGCTTTGGACAGAACACCGGGGAGCTGTTTTTT. The gene calls are TRBV11-3 and TRBJ2-2; weak D call: TRBD1 (5 bases). V lost 3 bases, J lost 1 base, and 6 bases lay in between. Germline CDR1 and CDR2: SGHNT and YENEEA. CDR3 length: 14 residues.

The gene calls are TRBV4-3 and TRBJ2-3; D gene unclear. The CDR3 loop spans 13 amino acids. The V gene lost 3 bases and the J gene lost 4 bases, with 8 bases spanning the gap. Germline lookup yields CDR1 LGHNA and CDR2 YSLEER. The CDR3 DNA sequence: TGCGCCAGCAGCCAGGGCCGCCCAGATACGCAGTATTTT. This translates into CASSQGRPDTQYF.

Only one count was recorded for this clone. The V and J genes are TRBV13 and TRBJ2-5; no clear D gene. Germline CDR1 and CDR2: PRHDT and FYEKMQ (reference sequence). Trimming cost V 5 bases and J 4 bases, with 14 bases left between them. The CDR3 runs 14 residues. The DNA for the CDR3 is TGTGCCAGCAGCGAAAGTAGCCTCCCAGAGACCCAGTACTTC. Translation: CASSESSLPETQYF.

For the CDR3, the DNA is TGTGCCATCAGTGAGTCCCTACAGGAAAGCAATCAGCCCCAGCATTTT. Translating it yields CAISESLQESNQPQHF. This sequence joins TRBV10-3 and TRBJ1-5; tentative D call: TRBD1 (5 bases). Germline values: CDR1 ENHRY, CDR2 SYGVKD. The CDR3 is 16 amino acids. The ends were cut back, 0 bases at V and 1 base at J, with 10 bases in the middle.

This clone was counted a few times. The chain couples TRBV2 to TRBJ2-7, with 14 positions matching TRBD2. This CDR3 is built from 14 residues. CDR1 and CDR2 from the germline V gene are SNHLY and FYNNEI. J was trimmed by 4 bases and V by 6 bases; bases with no gene match: 2. The DNA of the CDR3 is TGTGCCAGCAGCAGGACTAGCGGGAGGTACGAGCAGTACTTC. It translates to CASSRTSGRYEQYF.

This rearrangement joins TRBV28 to TRBJ2-1, with 7 nucleotides matching TRBD1. Germline trimming cut 4 bases from V and 1 base from J; bases unmatched to any gene: 7. The CDR3 runs 16 residues. Germline lookup yields CDR1 MDHEN and CDR2 SYDVKM. The CDR3 region is CASSSRDSESYNEQFF. CDR3 in DNA: TGTGCCAGCAGTTCGAGGGACAGCGAATCCTACAATGAGCAGTTCTTC.

This clone has only a few counts. The CDR3 region is CASSAMTGATYQPQHF. CDR3 DNA sequence: TGTGCCAGCAGTGCGATGACAGGGGCCACTTATCAGCCCCAGCATTTT. The chain links TRBV25-1 to TRBJ1-5; 8 positions agree with TRBD1. The length of the CDR3 is 16 residues. Germline V gene data show CDR1 as MGHDK and CDR2 as SYGVNS. V shed 4 bases, J shed 5 bases, and the junction held 10 bases outside the gene matches.

This clone has a handful of counts. CDR3 sequence: CASSGTDYNEQFF. CDR3 nucleotides: TGCGCCAGCAGCGGAACAGACTACAATGAGCAGTTCTTC. This chain joins TRBV5-1 and TRBJ2-1; D unclear. V lost 4 bases to trimming and J lost 3 bases, with 8 bases between them. In germline, CDR1 is SGHRS, CDR2 YFSETQ. The CDR3 loop spans 13 amino acids.

This chain links TRBV6-6 with TRBJ1-1; D possibly corresponds to TRBD1 (6 bases). Germline V gene lookup returns CDR1 MNHNY and CDR2 SVGAGI (reference sequence). The germline V and J ends were trimmed by 6 bases and 6 bases, with 20 bases remaining between them. This CDR3 is 15 amino acids long. CDR3: CASRSAGESNPEAFF. The CDR3 DNA is TGTGCCAGCAGGAGCGCAGGGGAGAGTAACCCTGAAGCTTTCTTT.

The J gene is TRBJ2-5, the V gene TRBV5-1; 8 nucleotides align to TRBD2. Germline values: CDR1 SGHRS, CDR2 YFSETQ. The CDR3 sequence is 15 residues long. J was trimmed by 4 bases and V by 4 bases; bases with no gene match: 9. The CDR3 region has the DNA TGCGCCAGCAGCGGGGGACTAGGTTTGGTAGAGACCCAGTACTTC. Translating it yields CASSGGLGLVETQYF.

V is TRBV11-2 and J is TRBJ2-7; possible D gene TRBD2, 5 bases. V was clipped by 1 base and J by 2 bases, with 18 bases between them. The CDR3 consists of 17 residues. CDR1 SGHAT and CDR2 FQNNGV come from the germline V gene. CDR3 loop: CASSLVNLAPSPYEQYF. DNA for the CDR3: TGTGCCAGCAGCTTAGTAAACTTAGCGCCATCTCCCTACGAGCAGTACTTC.

The rearrangement uses TRBV30 and TRBJ2-7; D call uncertain. The germline CDR1 and CDR2 sequences are GTSNPN and SVGIG (reference sequence). Trimming stripped 1 base from V and 4 bases from J, with 8 bases between. This CDR3 contains 12 residues. The CDR3 nucleotides read TGTGCCTGGAGTGCCCCAGGTTACGAGCAGTACTTC. Translation gives CAWSAPGYEQYF.

The chain joins TRBV9 to TRBJ2-1; tentative D call: TRBD1 (5 bases). From germline, CDR1 is SGDLS and CDR2 YYNGEE. With 4 bases removed from V and 3 bases from J, the gap between germline ends came to 14 bases. This CDR3 is 15 amino acids long. The CDR3 here is CASSPTTELYNEQFF. The CDR3 DNA reads as TGTGCCAGCAGCCCGACGACAGAACTCTACAATGAGCAGTTCTTC.

The chain combines TRBV28 with TRBJ1-5; 9 nucleotides agree with TRBD1. Germline-derived CDR1 and CDR2 are MDHEN and SYDVKM. The ends lost 2 bases at V and 1 base at J; junction bases unmatched: 6. This CDR3 spans 17 amino acids. CDR3 protein: CASSLNRGRGSNQPQHF. CDR3 DNA: TGTGCCAGCAGTTTAAACAGGGGGCGCGGGAGCAATCAGCCCCAGCATTTT.

The V gene is TRBV10-1, the J gene TRBJ1-3; the D is unclear. Trimming stripped 5 bases from V and 0 bases from J, with 5 bases between. The CDR3 loop spans 13 amino acids. The germline V gene has CDR1 WNHNN and CDR2 SYGVQD (reference sequence). CDR3 loop: CASSPVSGNTIYF. CDR3 DNA sequence: TGCGCCAGCAGTCCCGTCTCTGGAAACACCATATATTTT.

CDR3 protein: CASTGGSHGYTF. The CDR3, as DNA: TGTGCCAGCACCGGGGGGTCCCATGGCTACACCTTC. The chain links TRBV7-3 to TRBJ1-2; a possible D gene is TRBD1 (5 bases). V lost 7 bases, J lost 6 bases, and 12 bases lay in between. The V gene's germline CDR1 is SGHTA and CDR2 FQGTGA. The CDR3 extends over 12 amino acids.

The chain combines TRBV4-3 with TRBJ2-1, with a weak D call TRBD2 (5 bases). The CDR3 extends over 16 amino acids. V shed 3 bases and J shed 0 bases, with 12 bases lying between them. The V gene's germline CDR1 is LGHNA and CDR2 YSLEER. The CDR3 coding sequence is TGCGCCAGCAGCCATTGGACTCCAAGCTCCTACAATGAGCAGTTCTTC. Encoded protein: CASSHWTPSSYNEQFF.

Only a few counts were recorded for this clone. The chain joins TRBV28 to TRBJ2-7, with TRBD1 identical over 7 bases. The V and J ends lost 5 bases and 2 bases, in that order; junction bases with no gene match: 6. The CDR3 extends over 14 amino acids. Germline V gene sequence: CDR1 MDHEN, CDR2 SYDVKM. The CDR3 DNA is TGTGCCAGCAGTCCGGGGACAGACCCCTACGAGCAGTACTTC. This translates into CASSPGTDPYEQYF.

This clone appeared a single time. The CDR3 DNA reads TGTGCCAGCAGCCCACAACAAGTAGCCAAAAACATTCAGTACTTC. It is translated as CASSPQQVAKNIQYF. The rearrangement uses TRBV5-5 and TRBJ2-4, with no clear D. Germline lookup yields CDR1 SGHKS and CDR2 YYEKEE (reference sequence). CDR3 size: 15 residues. The germline V and J ends were trimmed by 4 bases and 0 bases, with 11 bases remaining between them.